Following are 30 T cell receptor beta chains from one sample sequenced in a study of blood T cell repertoires in COVID-19. Clones were sequenced by immunoSEQ multiplex PCR, and TCRdb holds only the in-frame ones, with some missing. The sample holds about 150,000 clones, 70% to 85% seen once. The sample taken for sequencing was peripheral blood. The receptors shown here come from a man aged 55 to 70 with COVID-19, enrolled during active disease.

This clone appeared a few times. V gene TRBV2 combines with J gene TRBJ1-2; 8 positions agree with TRBD1. Germline CDR1 SNHLY, CDR2 FYNNEI. CDR3 length: 12 residues. Trimming removed 6 bases from V and 4 bases from J; junction bases left unmatched: 1. In DNA form, the CDR3 reads TGTGCCAGCAGACAGGGGGTCTATGGCTACACCTTC. This encodes CASRQGVYGYTF.

The chain uses TRBV19 and TRBJ2-7, with 7 bases aligning to TRBD1. CDR1 is LNHDA, CDR2 SQIVND, per germline (reference sequence). This CDR3 comprises 13 residues. V shed 5 bases, J shed 2 bases, and the junction held 3 bases outside the gene matches. In DNA, the CDR3 is TGTGCCAGTAGTCGGCAGGGGGCCTACGAGCAGTACTTC. Its translation: CASSRQGAYEQYF.

The rearrangement joins TRBV6-5 to TRBJ1-3; TRBD1 matches at 7 bases. The CDR3 has 15 residues. The V gene end was trimmed by 2 bases and the J gene end by 4 bases; junction bases not matched to a gene: 5. CDR1 MNHEY and CDR2 SVGAGI come from the germline V gene. The CDR3 sequence: CASSYDTGAGNTIYF. For the CDR3, the DNA is TGTGCCAGCAGTTACGACACAGGGGCGGGAAACACCATATATTTT.

The chain carries TRBV4-1 and TRBJ2-5; tentatively, D is TRBD1 (5 bases). Deletions cut 1 base from V and 4 bases from J, with 13 bases between. CDR1 is MGHRA, CDR2 YSYEKL, per germline. The CDR3 totals 15 residues. The CDR3 region is CASSQGDRVVETQYF. The CDR3 nucleotides read TGCGCCAGCAGCCAAGGCGACAGAGTTGTAGAGACCCAGTACTTC.

This rearrangement joins TRBV3-1 (or the pseudogene TRBV3-2) to TRBJ2-1; 13 positions agree with TRBD2. The CDR3 is 15 residues long. Germline V lookup: CDR1 LGHDT, CDR2 YNNKEL (reference sequence). Germline trimming cut 4 bases from V and 7 bases from J; bases unmatched to any gene: 4. CDR3 sequence (DNA): TGTGCCAGCAGCCGAGGGACTAGCGGGGTGAATGAGCAGTTCTTC. Its protein product is CASSRGTSGVNEQFF.

The chain recombines TRBV27 with TRBJ1-1; tentative D call: TRBD1 (5 bases). The CDR3 loop spans 14 amino acids. Germline loops: CDR1 MNHEY, CDR2 SMNVEV (reference sequence). V gave up 5 bases and J gave up 5 bases, with 15 bases separating them. This CDR3 is CASSPPQGRTEAFF. CDR3 nucleotide sequence: TGTGCCAGCAGTCCGCCCCAGGGTAGGACTGAAGCTTTCTTT.

This chain connects TRBV19 to TRBJ1-4; 9 positions agree with TRBD1. The junction had 8 bases not matched to a gene; V was cut back by 4 bases and J by 8 bases. This CDR3 comprises 15 residues. CDR1 and CDR2 (germline): LNHDA, SQIVND (reference sequence). The CDR3 nucleotides read TGTGCCAGTAGTAGGCAGGGGACAGGGACAGAAAAACTGTTTTTT. It specifies CASSRQGTGTEKLFF.

This clone was seen just once. The chain carries TRBV9 and TRBJ2-7, with 10 nucleotides matching TRBD1. Germline V gives CDR1 SGDLS, CDR2 YYNGEE. The CDR3 runs to 16 residues. The V gene end was trimmed by 4 bases and the J gene end by 0 bases; junction bases not matched to a gene: 7. CDR3 residues: CASSPRRTGGSYEQYF. The CDR3, as DNA: TGTGCCAGCAGCCCAAGAAGGACAGGGGGCTCCTACGAGCAGTACTTC.

Here the CDR3 DNA reads TGTGCCAGCAGTTTATACAGTTTGAACACTGAAGCTTTCTTT. As protein: CASSLYSLNTEAFF. The rearrangement links TRBV27 to TRBJ1-1, with unresolved D. Germline V gives CDR1 MNHEY, CDR2 SMNVEV (reference sequence). Trimming took off 1 base at V and 0 bases at J, with 6 bases between the two ends. The CDR3 is 14 amino acids.

The J gene is TRBJ2-1, the V gene TRBV24-1; 8 bases are shared with TRBD2. V was pared by 3 bases and J by 7 bases, with 10 bases of the junction left unmatched. Germline CDR1 and CDR2: KGHDR and SFDVKD. The CDR3 is made up of 16 amino acids. DNA for the CDR3: TGTGCCACCAGTGATCCGCCGGGACTAGGACGGAATGAGCAGTTCTTC. Translation gives CATSDPPGLGRNEQFF.

The CDR3 sequence is CASSPGLAGVVYNEQFF. CDR3 nucleotide sequence: TGTGCCAGCAGCCCTGGACTAGCGGGAGTTGTCTACAATGAGCAGTTCTTC. The chain joins TRBV11-2 to TRBJ2-1; 13 bases are shared with TRBD2. Looked up from germline, CDR1 is SGHAT and CDR2 is FQNNGV. CDR3 length: 17 residues. V was pared by 5 bases and J by 3 bases, with 7 bases of the junction left unmatched.

This rearrangement joins TRBV27 to TRBJ1-2; D may be TRBD1 (5 bases). V was shortened by 0 bases and J by 8 bases, with 10 bases between the two germline ends. CDR1 MNHEY and CDR2 SMNVEV come from the germline V gene (reference sequence). The CDR3 is 13 amino acids. CDR3 bases: TGTGCCAGCAGTTTATCAGGGGCGCGGGGCTACACCTTC. It codes for CASSLSGARGYTF.

The rearrangement uses TRBV5-4 and TRBJ2-7; 9 bases line up with TRBD1. The germline CDR1 and CDR2 sequences are SGHNT and YYREEE (reference sequence). The CDR3 is made up of 14 amino acids. The V segment lost 4 bases and the J segment 3 bases; nucleotides outside the gene matches: 5. As DNA, the CDR3 is TGTGCCAGCAGCGACCGGGACAGGGTCTACGAGCAGTACTTC. Its translation is CASSDRDRVYEQYF.

The chain couples TRBV19 to TRBJ2-7; 8 nucleotides agree with TRBD1. V trimming: 4 bases; J trimming: 4 bases; junction bases outside the gene matches: 6. The CDR3 spans 14 residues. CDR1 and CDR2 (germline): LNHDA, SQIVND (reference sequence). DNA of the CDR3: TGTGCCAGTAGTACCGGACAGGGAAGGTACGAGCAGTACTTC. As protein: CASSTGQGRYEQYF. Complete variable domain (other parts from reference TRBV19 and TRBJ2-7): DGGITQSPKYLFRKEGQNVTLSCEQNLNHDAMYWYRQDPGQGLRLIYYSQIVNDFQKGDIAEGYSVSREKKESFPLTVTSAQKNPTAFYLCASSTGQGRYEQYFGPGTRLTVT.

The V call is TRBV6-5, the J call TRBJ1-1, with TRBD1 identical over 9 bases. Germline V CDR1 and CDR2: MNHEY, SVGAGI. Germline trimming cut 6 bases from V and 6 bases from J; bases unmatched to any gene: 11. This CDR3 region has 15 residues. CDR3 sequence reads: CASRTWTGDVSEAFF. The CDR3 DNA follows: TGTGCCAGCAGAACTTGGACAGGGGATGTCTCTGAAGCTTTCTTT.

The chain has TRBV7-9 and TRBJ1-3; D is undetermined. This CDR3 has 15 residues. Per germline, CDR1 SEHNR and CDR2 FQNEAQ (reference sequence). The V end was cut by 5 bases, the J end by 0 bases, with 11 bases between. Here the CDR3 reads CASSVIISSGNTIYF. The CDR3 DNA reads TGTGCCAGCAGCGTAATAATCAGCTCTGGAAACACCATATATTTT.

The CDR3 loop is CASRQHRVANTEAFF. Written as DNA, the CDR3 is TGTGCCAGCAGGCAACACAGGGTGGCGAACACTGAAGCTTTCTTT. The chain uses TRBV7-2 and TRBJ1-1; a weak D match, TRBD1 (6 bases). The CDR3 consists of 15 residues. CDR1 and CDR2 from the germline V gene are SGHTA and FQGNSA. V was shortened by 6 bases and J by 1 base, with 15 bases between the two germline ends.

The V and J genes are TRBV5-1 and TRBJ1-2; D gene uncertain. This CDR3 has 14 amino acids. V gave up 0 bases and J gave up 5 bases, with 11 bases separating them. Looked up from germline, CDR1 is SGHRS and CDR2 is YFSETQ. The CDR3 sequence: CASSLASGEYGYTF. The CDR3 DNA follows: TGCGCCAGCAGCTTGGCCAGTGGAGAATATGGCTACACCTTC.

This clone occurred once. The V call is TRBV28, the J call TRBJ1-5; 8 bases align to TRBD1. The V segment lost 6 bases and the J segment 7 bases; nucleotides outside the gene matches: 8. CDR3 size: 14 residues. Per germline, CDR1 MDHEN and CDR2 SYDVKM. The DNA for the CDR3 is TGTGCCAGCAGCGTACAGGGGGGAGGGCAGCCCCAGCATTTT. Translation: CASSVQGGGQPQHF.

The V and J genes are TRBV30 and TRBJ1-3; 9 bases agree with TRBD1. The germline V gene encodes CDR1 GTSNPN and CDR2 SVGIG (reference sequence). CDR3 size: 14 residues. With 7 bases clipped from V and 0 bases from J, the junction kept 4 bases outside the gene matches. This CDR3 reads CASLQGASGNTIYF. In nucleotides, the CDR3 is TGTGCCTCCTTACAGGGGGCCTCTGGAAACACCATATATTTT.

This clone was detected only a few times. The chain is built from TRBV4-3 and TRBJ1-1; TRBD1 might be the D (6 bases). CDR3 length: 16 amino acids. Between the trimmed V and J ends, which lost 5 bases and 3 bases, there was a span of 19 bases. CDR1 is LGHNA, CDR2 YSLEER, per germline. This CDR3 is CASSAQPGAGDTEAFF. In DNA, the CDR3 is TGCGCCAGCAGCGCACAACCAGGGGCTGGCGACACTGAAGCTTTCTTT.

The CDR3 loop reads CASSLEGLAGHEQYF. DNA for the CDR3: TGTGCCAGCAGCTTAGAGGGACTAGCGGGACACGAGCAGTACTTC. The V gene is TRBV11-3, the J gene TRBJ2-7; TRBD2 aligns across 13 bases. CDR1 and CDR2 from the germline V gene are SGHNT and YENEEA. Trimming cost V 0 bases and J 5 bases; bases outside gene matches: 1. CDR3 length equals 15 residues.

V is TRBV19 and J is TRBJ1-1; D unresolved. Trimming took off 3 bases at V and 7 bases at J, with 12 bases between the two ends. This CDR3 has 13 amino acids. Germline CDR1 LNHDA, CDR2 SQIVND (reference sequence). The CDR3 coding sequence is TGTGCCAGTAGTATGGGTCCGGGGTATGAAGCTTTCTTT. Translated, it gives CASSMGPGYEAFF. The full variable domain, with the rest looked up from reference TRBV19 and TRBJ1-1, is DGGITQSPKYLFRKEGQNVTLSCEQNLNHDAMYWYRQDPGQGLRLIYYSQIVNDFQKGDIAEGYSVSREKKESFPLTVTSAQKNPTAFYLCASSMGPGYEAFFGQGTRLTVV.

CDR3 amino acids: CASRTDRGHEQYF. CDR3 nucleotides: TGTGCCAGCAGAACCGACAGGGGGCATGAGCAGTACTTC. This chain joins TRBV27 and TRBJ2-7; 10 nucleotides line up with TRBD1. The germline V gene has CDR1 MNHEY and CDR2 SMNVEV (reference sequence). The CDR3 spans 13 residues. Trimming cost V 6 bases and J 7 bases; bases outside gene matches: 6.

This sequence joins TRBV28 and TRBJ1-4, with TRBD1 as a possible D gene (5 bases). V was shortened by 3 bases and J by 8 bases, with 13 bases between the two germline ends. There are 14 residues in the CDR3. From germline, CDR1 is MDHEN and CDR2 SYDVKM. CDR3 nucleotides: TGTGCCAGCAGTTTGTGGCAGGGTGTGGAAAAACTGTTTTTT. Translating it yields CASSLWQGVEKLFF.

This chain links TRBV3-1 (or the pseudogene TRBV3-2) with TRBJ2-5; 8 bases line up with TRBD2. This CDR3 contains 16 residues. V shed 3 bases and J 4 bases; nucleotides not matched to a gene: 10. Germline V gives CDR1 LGHDT, CDR2 YNNKEL (reference sequence). CDR3 coding DNA: TGTGCCAGCAGCCAGGGCATTTTAGCGGGAAGAGAGACCCAGTACTTC. Protein product: CASSQGILAGRETQYF.

The V and J genes are TRBV6-1 and TRBJ2-5; 8 positions agree with TRBD1. Germline-derived CDR1 and CDR2 are MNHNS and SASEGT. CDR3 length: 22 residues. V lost 2 bases to trimming and J lost 4 bases; unmatched junction nucleotides: 27. The DNA for the CDR3 is TGTGCCAGCAGTGAATTTTTGGGGGGACCAAGAGATCGACAGGGGTATACAGAGACCCAGTACTTC. The encoded protein is CASSEFLGGPRDRQGYTETQYF.

V and J are TRBV11-1 and TRBJ1-1; no clear D. Looked up from germline, CDR1 is SGHAT and CDR2 is FQDESV (reference sequence). The CDR3 loop spans 13 amino acids. V was trimmed by 1 base and J by 4 bases, leaving 7 bases between them. This chain's CDR3 is CASSLGESTEAFF. CDR3 nucleotide sequence: TGTGCCAGCAGCTTAGGGGAGAGCACTGAAGCTTTCTTT. Supplemented by reference TRBV11-1 and TRBJ1-1, the full variable domain reads EAEVAQSPRYKITEKSQAVAFWCDPISGHATLYWYRQILGQGPELLVQFQDESVVDDSQLPKDRFSAERLKGVDSTLKIQPAELGDSAMYLCASSLGESTEAFFGQGTRLTVV.

This chain links TRBV29-1 with TRBJ1-1; D perhaps matches TRBD1 (6 bases). This CDR3 comprises 12 residues. V lost 5 bases and J lost 8, with 15 bases in between. From germline, CDR1 is SQVTM and CDR2 ANQGSEA. The chain's CDR3 is CSVFSRGQEAFF. The DNA of the CDR3 is TGCAGCGTTTTTTCTAGGGGACAAGAAGCTTTCTTT.

This clone was seen ten or more times. The chain uses TRBV7-9 and TRBJ1-6; 9 bases are shared with TRBD1. With V trimmed by 5 bases and J by 10 bases, 12 bases remained unmatched. From germline, CDR1 is SEHNR and CDR2 FQNEAQ (reference sequence). The CDR3 loop spans 16 amino acids. The CDR3 sequence: CASSLGQGAAGSPLHF. CDR3 sequence (DNA): TGTGCCAGCAGCCTGGGACAGGGAGCGGCGGGATCACCCCTCCACTTT.